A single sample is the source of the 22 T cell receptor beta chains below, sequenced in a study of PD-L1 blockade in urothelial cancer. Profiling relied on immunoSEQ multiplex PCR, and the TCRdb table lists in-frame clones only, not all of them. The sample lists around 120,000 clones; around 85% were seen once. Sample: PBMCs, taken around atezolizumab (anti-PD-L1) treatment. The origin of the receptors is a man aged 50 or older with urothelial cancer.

DNA of the CDR3: TGTGCCTGGAGTTGGGGAGGGCATGGCTACACCTTC. Translating gives CAWSWGGHGYTF. The rearrangement links TRBV30 to TRBJ1-2; D gene uncertain. The germline V gene encodes CDR1 GTSNPN and CDR2 SVGIG (reference sequence). CDR3 length: 12 amino acids. Between the trimmed V and J ends, which lost 2 bases and 6 bases, there was a span of 10 bases.

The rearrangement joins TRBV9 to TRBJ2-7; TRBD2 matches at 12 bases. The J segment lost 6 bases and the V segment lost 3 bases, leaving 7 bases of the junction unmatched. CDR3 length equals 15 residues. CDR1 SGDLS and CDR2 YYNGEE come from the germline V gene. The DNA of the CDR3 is TGTGCCAGCAGCGAACTAGCGGGAGGCGCGAGCGAGCAGTACTTC. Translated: CASSELAGGASEQYF.

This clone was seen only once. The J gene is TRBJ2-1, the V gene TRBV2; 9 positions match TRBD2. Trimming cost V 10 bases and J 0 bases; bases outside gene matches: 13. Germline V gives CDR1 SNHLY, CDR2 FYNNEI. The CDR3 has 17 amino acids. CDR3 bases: TGTGCCACTAATCCGGGACTAGCAGTATCCTCCTACAATGAGCAGTTCTTC. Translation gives CATNPGLAVSSYNEQFF.

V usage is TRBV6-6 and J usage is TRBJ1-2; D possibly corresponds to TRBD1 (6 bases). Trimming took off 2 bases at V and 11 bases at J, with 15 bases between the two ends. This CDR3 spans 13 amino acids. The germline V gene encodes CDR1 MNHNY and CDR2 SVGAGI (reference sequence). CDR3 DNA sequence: TGTGCCAGCAGTTACCAACAGGGTCGGGGTTACACCTTC. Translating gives CASSYQQGRGYTF.

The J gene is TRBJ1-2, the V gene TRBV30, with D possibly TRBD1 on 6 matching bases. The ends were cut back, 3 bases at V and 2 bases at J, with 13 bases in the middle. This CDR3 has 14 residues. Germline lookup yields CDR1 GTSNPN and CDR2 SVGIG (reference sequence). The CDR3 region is CAWRGDTENYGYTF. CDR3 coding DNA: TGTGCCTGGAGGGGGGACACCGAGAACTATGGCTACACCTTC.

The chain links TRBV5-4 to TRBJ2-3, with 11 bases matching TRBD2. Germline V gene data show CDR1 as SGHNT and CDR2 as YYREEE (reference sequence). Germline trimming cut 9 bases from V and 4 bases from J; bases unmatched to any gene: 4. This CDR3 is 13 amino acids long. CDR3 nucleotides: TGTGCCACCCGACTAGCGGGACCAGATACGCAGTATTTT. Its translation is CATRLAGPDTQYF.

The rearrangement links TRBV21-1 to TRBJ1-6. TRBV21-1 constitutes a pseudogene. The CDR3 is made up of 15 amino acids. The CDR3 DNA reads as TGTGCCAGCAGCCCTCAAGAACCGCCGGGATCACCCCTCCACTTT. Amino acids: CASSPQEPPGSPLHF.

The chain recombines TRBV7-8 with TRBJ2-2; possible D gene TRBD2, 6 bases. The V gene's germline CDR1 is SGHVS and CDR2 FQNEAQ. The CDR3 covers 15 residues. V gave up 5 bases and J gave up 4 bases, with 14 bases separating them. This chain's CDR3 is CASSPGGQTTGELFF. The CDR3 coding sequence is TGTGCCAGCAGCCCCGGAGGGCAGACCACCGGGGAGCTGTTTTTT.

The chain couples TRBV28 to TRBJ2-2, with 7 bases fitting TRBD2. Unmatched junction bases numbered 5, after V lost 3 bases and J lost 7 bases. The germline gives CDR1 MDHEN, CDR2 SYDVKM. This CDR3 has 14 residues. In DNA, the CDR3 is TGTGCCAGCAGTTTCGGCGGGAGTCACGGGGAGCTGTTTTTT. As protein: CASSFGGSHGELFF.

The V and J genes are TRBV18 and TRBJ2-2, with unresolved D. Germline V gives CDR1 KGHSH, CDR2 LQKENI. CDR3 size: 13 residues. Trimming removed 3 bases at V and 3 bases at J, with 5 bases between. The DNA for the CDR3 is TGTGCCAGCTCACCTGAGCACACCGGGGAGCTGTTTTTT. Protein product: CASSPEHTGELFF.

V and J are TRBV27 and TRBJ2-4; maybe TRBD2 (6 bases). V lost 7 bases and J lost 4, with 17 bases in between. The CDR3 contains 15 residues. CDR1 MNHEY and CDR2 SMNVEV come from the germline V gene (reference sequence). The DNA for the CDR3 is TGTGCCAGCACCCTGGCGGCCGGGAGTAAAAACATTCAGTACTTC. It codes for CASTLAAGSKNIQYF.

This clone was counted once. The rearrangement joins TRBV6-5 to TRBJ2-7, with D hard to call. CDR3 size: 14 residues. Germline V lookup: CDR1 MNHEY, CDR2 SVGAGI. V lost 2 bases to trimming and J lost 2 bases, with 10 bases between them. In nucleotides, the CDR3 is TGTGCCAGCAGTTACGGCTATGCGGCCTACGAGCAGTACTTC. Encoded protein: CASSYGYAAYEQYF.

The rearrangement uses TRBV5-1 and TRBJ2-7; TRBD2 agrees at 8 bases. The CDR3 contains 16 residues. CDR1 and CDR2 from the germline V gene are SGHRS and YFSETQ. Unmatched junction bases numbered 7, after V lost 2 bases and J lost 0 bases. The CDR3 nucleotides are TGCGCCAGCAGCTTTAGTCTTAGCGGGACCTCCTACGAGCAGTACTTC. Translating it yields CASSFSLSGTSYEQYF.

The CDR3 loop reads CASSRSSGRAGELFF. The CDR3 DNA sequence: TGTGCCAGCAGCCGATCGAGCGGGAGGGCCGGGGAGCTGTTTTTT. The J gene is TRBJ2-2, the V gene TRBV7-2; 10 bases are shared with TRBD2. V gave up 5 bases and J gave up 6 bases; unmatched junction bases: 6. The CDR3 extends over 15 amino acids. Germline CDR1 reads SGHTA; CDR2 reads FQGNSA.

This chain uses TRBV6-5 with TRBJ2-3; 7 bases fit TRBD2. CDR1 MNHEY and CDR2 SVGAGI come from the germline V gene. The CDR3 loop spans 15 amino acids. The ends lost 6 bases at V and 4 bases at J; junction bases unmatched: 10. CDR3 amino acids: CASRLTGGGSDTQYF. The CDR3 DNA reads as TGTGCCAGCAGGTTAACGGGAGGTGGGTCAGATACGCAGTATTTT.

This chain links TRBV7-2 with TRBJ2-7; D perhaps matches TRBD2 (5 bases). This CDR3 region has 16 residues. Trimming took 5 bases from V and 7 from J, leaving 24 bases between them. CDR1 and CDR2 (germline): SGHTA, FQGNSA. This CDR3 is CASSHWPGSPGGEQYF. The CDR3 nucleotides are TGTGCCAGCAGCCATTGGCCTGGGAGCCCTGGAGGTGAGCAGTACTTC.

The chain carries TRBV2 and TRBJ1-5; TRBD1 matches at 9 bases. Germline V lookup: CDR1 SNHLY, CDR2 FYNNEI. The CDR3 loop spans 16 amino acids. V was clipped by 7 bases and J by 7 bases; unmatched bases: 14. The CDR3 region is CASTLGPGQGLQPQHF. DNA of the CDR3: TGTGCCAGCACATTGGGACCGGGACAGGGCTTACAGCCCCAGCATTTT.

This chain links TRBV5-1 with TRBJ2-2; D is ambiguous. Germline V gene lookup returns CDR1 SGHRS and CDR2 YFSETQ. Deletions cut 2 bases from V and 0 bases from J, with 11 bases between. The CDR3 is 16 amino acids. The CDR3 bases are TGCGCCAGCAGCTTCTTACAGAACACGAACACCGGGGAGCTGTTTTTT. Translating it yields CASSFLQNTNTGELFF.

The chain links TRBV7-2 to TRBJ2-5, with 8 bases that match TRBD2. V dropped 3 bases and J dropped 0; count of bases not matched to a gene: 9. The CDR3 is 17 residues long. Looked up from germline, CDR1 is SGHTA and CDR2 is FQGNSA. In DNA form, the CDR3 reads TGTGCCAGCAGCTTGGGGGGGTTAGCGGGATACCAAGAGACCCAGTACTTC. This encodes CASSLGGLAGYQETQYF.

CDR3 DNA sequence: TGTGCCTGGAGGCAGGGGCTTTACCAAGAGACCCAGTACTTC. Amino acid sequence: CAWRQGLYQETQYF. The V gene is TRBV30, the J gene TRBJ2-5; D possibly corresponds to TRBD1 (6 bases). CDR3 length equals 14 residues. CDR1 and CDR2 (germline): GTSNPN, SVGIG (reference sequence). V gave up 3 bases and J gave up 0 bases, with 11 bases separating them.

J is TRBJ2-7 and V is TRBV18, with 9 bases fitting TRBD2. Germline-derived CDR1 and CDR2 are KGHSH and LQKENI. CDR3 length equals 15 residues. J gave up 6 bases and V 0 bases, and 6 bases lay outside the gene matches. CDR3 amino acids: CASSPPAGGLVEQYF. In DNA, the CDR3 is TGTGCCAGCTCACCACCGGCGGGAGGGCTCGTCGAGCAGTACTTC.

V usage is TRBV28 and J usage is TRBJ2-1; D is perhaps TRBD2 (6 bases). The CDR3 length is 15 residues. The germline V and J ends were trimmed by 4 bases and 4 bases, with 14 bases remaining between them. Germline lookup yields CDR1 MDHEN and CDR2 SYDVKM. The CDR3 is CASSSVGSRYNEQFF. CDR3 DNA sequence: TGTGCCAGCAGTTCTGTCGGGAGCCGATACAATGAGCAGTTCTTC.